The following is a TCR beta chain sequence with its context. No antigen is known for it. V dropped 7 bases and J dropped 9 bases, with 13 bases sitting between them. The CDR3 length is 12 residues. Germline V CDR1 and CDR2: LNHDA, SQIVND (reference sequence). Clones were sequenced by immunoSEQ multiplex PCR, and TCRdb holds only the in-frame ones, with some missing. Seen here are more than 550,000 clones, roughly 72% observed once, and the top ten hold about 1.7%. The record originates from a study of shared clonotypes between healthy human individuals. General study results and limits: Large depth notwithstanding, sorted-subset sequencing proved incomplete by rarefaction. The authors sampled blood alone, and tissue repertoires likely differ.

Naive CD45RA+ and memory CD45RA-negative subsets were split from CD4+ cells. Sequenced: memory CD4+ T cells sorted from blood. Subset noted: CD45RA-negative fraction. The sequence was obtained from a woman in her 30s in good health. The chain uses TRBV19 and TRBJ2-1; D gene ambiguous. CDR3 DNA: TGTGCCAGTAACGGTCCGCAAACTGAGCAGTTCTTC. It codes for CASNGPQTEQFF.